What follows describes a single TCR beta chain. The antigen remains undetermined. CDR3 length: 14 residues. CDR1 and CDR2 from the germline V gene are MNHEY and SMNVEV (reference sequence). Trimming cost V 5 bases and J 4 bases, with 15 bases left between them. The entry originates in a study of shared clonotypes between healthy human individuals. Findings and caveats of the study: Clonotypes that were shared across a few donors made up around 5% of naive CD4 clonotypes. Blood alone was sampled, and tissue repertoires likely differ.

Each cell subset's genomic DNA was divided evenly among several immunoSEQ plates. In the original analysis: Filtering differed since immunoSEQ provided only junctions, with no quality scores. Sequencing used immunoSEQ multiplex PCR; TCRdb keeps in-frame clones, though not all of them. The V and J calls and the clone size are those of that table, but D and trimming were determined from the DNA. The table includes around 1.4 million clones, about 98.5% detected once. This rearrangement joins TRBV27 to TRBJ2-7, with D possibly TRBD1 on 6 matching bases. Sequencing input: naive CD4+ T cells sorted from blood. Regarding subset: CD45RA+ positively selected. This receptor was identified in a man in his thirties or forties in good health. In DNA form, the CDR3 reads TGTGCCAGCAGTGCCCGAATCAGGGGTTACGAGCAGTACTTC. Translated, it gives CASSARIRGYEQYF.